This T cell receptor beta chain was profiled in a study of beta chain features in type 1 diabetes. The authors reverse transcribed all of the isolated RNA, so sequencing captured expressed TCRB transcripts. Here immunoSEQ multiplex PCR was the method, and the copy in TCRdb shows in-frame clones only, minus some. This table holds thousands of clones, around three quarters found once. Germline loops: CDR1 WSHSY, CDR2 SAAADI. The CDR3 runs 12 residues. V was clipped by 7 bases and J by 4 bases, with 11 bases between them. The chain is built from TRBV10-2 and TRBJ2-7, with D possibly being TRBD2 (5 bases). The receptor comes from a young woman in good health. What was sequenced was Tregs from blood. The CDR3 DNA reads as TGCGCCAGCATTAAACTAGGATACGAGCAGTACTTC. As protein: CASIKLGYEQYF.